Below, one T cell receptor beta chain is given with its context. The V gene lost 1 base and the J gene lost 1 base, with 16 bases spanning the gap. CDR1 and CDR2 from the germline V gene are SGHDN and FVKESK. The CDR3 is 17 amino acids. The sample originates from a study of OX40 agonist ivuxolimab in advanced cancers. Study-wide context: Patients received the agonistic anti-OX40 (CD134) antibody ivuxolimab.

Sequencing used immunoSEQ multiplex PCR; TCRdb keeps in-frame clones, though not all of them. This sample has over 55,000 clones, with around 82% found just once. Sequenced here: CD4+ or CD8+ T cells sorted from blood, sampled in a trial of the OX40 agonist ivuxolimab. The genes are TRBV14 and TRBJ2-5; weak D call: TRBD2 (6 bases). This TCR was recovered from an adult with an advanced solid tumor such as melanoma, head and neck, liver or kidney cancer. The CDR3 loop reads CASSQGRGRELQETQYF. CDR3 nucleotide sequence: TGTGCCAGCAGCCAAGGACGGGGTCGGGAGCTCCAAGAGACCCAGTACTTC.